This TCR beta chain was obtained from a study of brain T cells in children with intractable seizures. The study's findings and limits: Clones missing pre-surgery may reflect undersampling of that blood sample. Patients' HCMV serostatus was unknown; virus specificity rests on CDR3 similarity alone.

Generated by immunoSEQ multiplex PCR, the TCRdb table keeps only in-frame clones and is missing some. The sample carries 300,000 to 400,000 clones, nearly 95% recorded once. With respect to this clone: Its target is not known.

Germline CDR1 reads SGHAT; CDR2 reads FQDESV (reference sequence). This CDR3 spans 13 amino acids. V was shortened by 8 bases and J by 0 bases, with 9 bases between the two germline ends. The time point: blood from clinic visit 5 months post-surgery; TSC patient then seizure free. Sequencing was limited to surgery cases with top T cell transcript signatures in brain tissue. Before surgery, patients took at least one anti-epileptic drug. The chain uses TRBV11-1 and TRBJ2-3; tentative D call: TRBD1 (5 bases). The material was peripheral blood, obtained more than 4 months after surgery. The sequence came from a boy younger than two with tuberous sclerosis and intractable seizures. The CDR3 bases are TGTGCCAGCCAGGGCTGGAGCACAGATACGCAGTATTTT. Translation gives CASQGWSTDTQYF.